The 21 T cell receptor beta chains given below trace back to one sample, sequenced in a study of cytomegalovirus exposure and HLA in healthy donors. Using immunoSEQ multiplex PCR, the repertoire was profiled, and TCRdb retains in-frame clones only, with some absent. The table includes some 170,000 clones, roughly nine tenths detected once. Sequencing used PBMCs. The receptors stem from a young woman in good health and CMV-seronegative.

This chain joins TRBV6-1 and TRBJ2-1; weak D call: TRBD2 (5 bases). Per germline, CDR1 MNHNS and CDR2 SASEGT. V lost 0 bases and J 10 bases, leaving 10 bases between the germline ends. The CDR3 contains 13 residues. For the CDR3, the DNA is TGTGCCAGCAGTGAAGCGCCGGGGAGCGAGCAGTTCTTC. Protein product: CASSEAPGSEQFF.

This sequence joins TRBV29-1 and TRBJ2-3; D is perhaps TRBD2 (5 bases). V lost 0 bases, J lost 2 bases, and 18 bases lay in between. Germline CDR1 reads SQVTM; CDR2 reads ANQGSEA. CDR3 length equals 17 residues. CDR3 loop: CSVEEPGWGRNTDTQYF. CDR3 nucleotides: TGCAGCGTTGAAGAACCGGGGTGGGGTAGGAACACAGATACGCAGTATTTT.

J is TRBJ2-7 and V is TRBV14, with 8 positions matching TRBD1. Germline CDR1 reads SGHDN; CDR2 reads FVKESK. The CDR3 sequence is 14 residues long. The trim removed 5 bases at V and 6 bases at J, leaving 9 bases unmatched. Written as DNA, the CDR3 is TGTGCCAGCAGCAAACTGGGACAGGAGGTCGAGCAGTACTTC. This translates into CASSKLGQEVEQYF. Looking up the rest from reference TRBV14 and TRBJ2-7 gives the full variable domain: EAGVTQFPSHSVIEKGQTVTLRCDPISGHDNLYWYRRVMGKEIKFLLHFVKESKQDESGMPNNRFLAERTGGTYSTLKVQPAELEDSGVYFCASSKLGQEVEQYFGPGTRLTVT.

The rearrangement links TRBV6-6 to TRBJ2-7; 10 nucleotides agree with TRBD1. The germline gives CDR1 MNHNY, CDR2 SVGAGI (reference sequence). The CDR3 covers 14 residues. Losses at the gene ends were 10 bases for V and 1 base for J; bases not matched to a gene: 7. The CDR3 coding sequence is TGTGCCACCGCGACAGGGGGCAAATCCTACGAGCAGTACTTC. Translating it yields CATATGGKSYEQYF.

This clone was seen once. The chain uses TRBV7-8 and TRBJ2-1, with 9 bases lining up with TRBD1. The germline CDR1 and CDR2 sequences are SGHVS and FQNEAQ. Trimming at V came to 2 bases and at J to 7 bases, leaving 9 bases not matched to a gene. This CDR3 spans 16 amino acids. CDR3 residues: CASSLRATGGENEQFF. Written as DNA, the CDR3 is TGTGCCAGCAGCTTACGTGCTACAGGGGGCGAGAATGAGCAGTTCTTC.

V is TRBV4-1 and J is TRBJ2-7, with D possibly being TRBD1 (7 bases). Germline V gene data show CDR1 as MGHRA and CDR2 as YSYEKL. The CDR3 runs to 18 residues. The germline V and J ends were trimmed by 0 bases and 2 bases, with 20 bases remaining between them. CDR3 amino acids: CASSQDPPGGFDTYEQYF. The CDR3 region has the DNA TGCGCCAGCAGCCAAGATCCCCCAGGGGGGTTCGACACCTACGAGCAGTACTTC.

This clone turned up a few times. The chain employs TRBV29-1 and TRBJ1-1; maybe TRBD1 (6 bases). This CDR3 region has 13 residues. The ends were cut back, 4 bases at V and 7 bases at J, with 16 bases in the middle. CDR1 is SQVTM, CDR2 ANQGSEA, per germline. CDR3 in DNA: TGCAGCGTTGCCCGGGGAGGGGGTAGTGAAGCTTTCTTT. As protein: CSVARGGGSEAFF. Full variable domain (remainder filled in from reference TRBV29-1 and TRBJ1-1): SAVISQKPSRDICQRGTSLTIQCQVDSQVTMMFWYRQQPGQSLTLIATANQGSEATYESGFVIDKFPISRPNLTFSTLTVSNMSPEDSSIYLCSVARGGGSEAFFGQGTRLTVV.

The chain combines TRBV2 with TRBJ2-5; D unclear. Germline CDR1 is SNHLY and CDR2 is FYNNEI. This CDR3 has 14 residues. V was cut by 4 bases and J by 2 bases, with 11 bases left in between. CDR3 protein: CASSVGRFQETQYF. The CDR3 coding sequence is TGTGCCAGCAGTGTTGGGCGTTTTCAAGAGACCCAGTACTTC.

The chain joins TRBV28 to TRBJ2-7, with a possible D match to TRBD2 (6 bases). V was cut by 3 bases and J by 4 bases, with 25 bases left in between. CDR1 and CDR2 from the germline V gene are MDHEN and SYDVKM. This CDR3 spans 18 amino acids. The CDR3, as DNA: TGTGCCAGCAGTTTTCAATTCTTTGGGACTTACAAGAATTACGAGCAGTACTTC. Protein sequence: CASSFQFFGTYKNYEQYF.

V is TRBV5-1 and J is TRBJ2-7, with TRBD2 matching over 12 bases. The germline V gene encodes CDR1 SGHRS and CDR2 YFSETQ. The CDR3 covers 19 residues. With V trimmed by 5 bases and J by 0 bases, 15 bases remained unmatched. DNA of the CDR3: TGCGCCAGCAGTCCCTTACTAGCGGGAGGCCCTAGGAGCTCCTACGAGCAGTACTTC. It translates to CASSPLLAGGPRSSYEQYF.

This clone was seen a handful of times. The chain joins TRBV18 to TRBJ2-6; D is ambiguous. Germline assignment: CDR1 KGHSH and CDR2 LQKENI. This CDR3 contains 13 residues. The germline V and J ends were trimmed by 3 bases and 8 bases, with 8 bases remaining between them. Here the CDR3 reads CASSPKISNVLTF. The CDR3 DNA reads as TGTGCCAGCTCACCGAAAATCTCCAACGTCCTGACTTTC.

The V call is TRBV7-9, the J call TRBJ2-1; 13 bases fit TRBD2. Trimming removed 5 bases from V and 9 bases from J; junction bases left unmatched: 10. This CDR3 spans 16 amino acids. Germline V gives CDR1 SEHNR, CDR2 FQNEAQ (reference sequence). The CDR3 loop reads CASSPLGGLAGAEQFF. CDR3 nucleotide sequence: TGTGCCAGCAGCCCCCTAGGTGGACTAGCGGGAGCTGAGCAGTTCTTC.

V gene TRBV5-1 combines with J gene TRBJ2-3, with D possibly being TRBD1 (5 bases). This CDR3 spans 13 amino acids. V shed 2 bases and J shed 6 bases, with 10 bases lying between them. Germline V gene lookup returns CDR1 SGHRS and CDR2 YFSETQ. CDR3 DNA: TGCGCCAGCAGCTTACAGGAAGGGGATACGCAGTATTTT. Its translation is CASSLQEGDTQYF.

This clone has ten or more counts. The J gene is TRBJ2-1, the V gene TRBV4-3; 14 bases are shared with TRBD2. The ends lost 2 bases at V and 8 bases at J; junction bases unmatched: 5. Germline CDR1 is LGHNA and CDR2 is YSLEER. This CDR3 is built from 16 residues. CDR3 amino acids: CASSQQMGLAGDEQFF. CDR3 nucleotides: TGCGCCAGCAGCCAACAGATGGGACTAGCGGGAGATGAGCAGTTCTTC.

The chain is built from TRBV30 and TRBJ1-4, with D uncertain. The V gene's germline CDR1 is GTSNPN and CDR2 SVGIG (reference sequence). The CDR3 spans 16 residues. Trimming took 2 bases from V and 13 from J, leaving 26 bases between them. The CDR3 protein is CAWSIGESRLGNSLFF. The DNA of the CDR3 is TGTGCCTGGAGTATTGGGGAGTCGAGGCTAGGGAATTCACTGTTTTTT. Complete variable domain (other parts from reference TRBV30 and TRBJ1-4): SQTIHQWPATLVQPVGSPLSLECTVEGTSNPNLYWYRQAAGRGLQLLFYSVGIGQISSEVPQNLSASRPQDRQFILSSKKLLLSDSGFYLCAWSIGESRLGNSLFFGSGTQLSVL.

The DNA for the CDR3 is TGTGCCAGCAGTGAATGGGGTAACCAGGCTACCTACGAGCAGTACTTC. Translated, it gives CASSEWGNQATYEQYF. The rearrangement links TRBV6-1 to TRBJ2-7; no definite D call. CDR3 size: 16 residues. CDR1 is MNHNS and CDR2 is SASEGT in the germline V gene. Deletions cut 2 bases from V and 2 bases from J, with 16 bases between.

V is TRBV7-6 and J is TRBJ1-4, with a possible D match to TRBD1 (6 bases). Germline V CDR1 and CDR2: SGHVS, FNYEAQ. Between the trimmed V and J ends, which lost 1 base and 12 bases, there was a span of 9 bases. The CDR3 extends over 12 amino acids. Written as DNA, the CDR3 is TGTGCCAGCAGCTTAGGGGGGGCTCAACTGTTTTTT. It is translated as CASSLGGAQLFF.

This clone appeared a single time. The chain is built from TRBV7-3 and TRBJ2-3; D may be TRBD2 (6 bases). The CDR3 extends over 14 amino acids. Deletions cut 6 bases from V and 1 base from J, with 11 bases between. Per germline, CDR1 SGHTA and CDR2 FQGTGA. The CDR3 sequence is CASSRGSRTDTQYF. CDR3 DNA: TGTGCCAGCAGTCGGGGGTCTCGCACAGATACGCAGTATTTT.

The chain is built from TRBV4-2 and TRBJ1-5, with D unclear. Trimming removed 0 bases at V and 3 bases at J, with 12 bases between. Germline-derived CDR1 and CDR2 are LGHNA and YNFKEQ. The CDR3 runs 16 residues. The CDR3 protein is CASSQEPSGINQPQHF. The DNA of the CDR3 is TGTGCCAGCAGCCAAGAACCCTCGGGAATCAATCAGCCCCAGCATTTT.

This clone was observed once. J is TRBJ2-7 and V is TRBV18; 11 positions agree with TRBD1. The CDR3 has 13 residues. Per germline, CDR1 KGHSH and CDR2 LQKENI. V was clipped by 8 bases and J by 5 bases; unmatched bases: 5. The CDR3 sequence: CASAGQGADEQYF. In DNA, the CDR3 is TGTGCCAGCGCCGGACAGGGGGCGGACGAGCAGTACTTC.

The chain links TRBV11-1 to TRBJ2-4; TRBD1 agrees at 7 bases. This CDR3 comprises 15 residues. J gave up 0 bases and V 5 bases, and 4 bases lay outside the gene matches. Per the germline V gene, CDR1 is SGHAT and CDR2 is FQDESV (reference sequence). CDR3 coding DNA: TGTGCCAGCAGCCAAGAGGGGGCAGCCAAAAACATTCAGTACTTC. Its translation is CASSQEGAAKNIQYF.